Presented here are 26 T cell receptor beta chains from one specimen sequenced in a study of glioma-infiltrating T cells. Amplification of TCR alpha and beta CDR3 regions from RNA used iRepertoire nested multiplex PCR. MiXCR, run by TCRdb on the multiplex PCR reads, gives a single entry per CDR3 protein. Of about 380,000 distinct CDR3 sequences detected, around 45% appear once; the ten largest clones hold around 12%. The sample taken for sequencing was glioma tissue, nonneoplastic brain tissue, or PBMCs (not recorded which). The receptors here all came from a human donor with low-grade glioma or glioblastoma, undergoing nonglioma brain surgery, or in good health (not recorded which).

Concerning this clonotype: A much larger clone sits a single nucleotide away, making a read error possible. The V call is TRBV28, the J call TRBJ2-1; 7 bases align to TRBD1. The germline V gene encodes CDR1 MDHEN and CDR2 SYDVKM. The CDR3 is made up of 17 amino acids. CDR3 sequence: CASSWLGQGVIYNEQSF. CDR3 sequence (DNA): TGTGCCAGCAGTTGGTTGGGTCAGGGGGTTATCTACAATGAGCAGTCCTTC. Combining the CDR3 with reference TRBV28 and TRBJ2-1 gives the whole variable domain DVKVTQSSRYLVKRTGEKVFLECVQDMDHENMFWYRQDPGLGLRLIYFSYDVKMKEKGDIPEGYSVSREKKERFSLILESASTNQTSMYLCASSWLGQGVIYNEQSFGPGTRLTVL.

The chain carries TRBV5-1 and TRBJ2-7; D is uncertain. The CDR3 runs 13 residues. The germline V gene has CDR1 SGHRS and CDR2 YFSETQ. Trimming cost V 4 bases and J 3 bases, with 11 bases left between them. The CDR3 bases are TGCGCCAGCAGCCAAGGGTTCAACTACGAGCAGTACTTC. Its translation: CASSQGFNYEQYF.

This clonotype came up many times. The V call is TRBV7-3, the J call TRBJ2-3; no clear D gene. Trimming shortened V by 4 bases and J by 3 bases, and 8 bases separated the two germline ends. The CDR3 has 13 residues. Germline CDR1 is SGHTA and CDR2 is FQGTGA. The CDR3 here is CASSSPGTDTQYF. CDR3 nucleotide sequence: TGTGCCAGCAGCTCCCCCGGGACAGATACGCAGTATTTT.

For this clonotype: Given a much more abundant clone one base away, this may be a read error. The gene calls are TRBV20-1 and TRBJ2-5, with unresolved D. In germline, CDR1 is DFQATT, CDR2 SNEGSKA (reference sequence). The V end lost 5 bases, the J end lost 2 bases, and 18 bases lay between the germline ends. This CDR3 contains 15 residues. Written as DNA, the CDR3 is TGCAGTGCTCCGACCGTTTCTACTTTACAAGAGACCCAGTACTTC. Amino acid sequence: CSAPTVSTLQETQYF.

The chain employs TRBV7-2 and TRBJ2-7, with 10 bases that match TRBD2. This CDR3 has 14 amino acids. Germline CDR1 and CDR2: SGHTA and FQGNSA. The trim removed 4 bases at V and 6 bases at J, leaving 6 bases unmatched. The CDR3: CASSSQLAGSEQYF. In DNA form, the CDR3 reads TGTGCCAGCAGCTCCCAACTAGCGGGAAGCGAGCAGTACTTC.

This clonotype came up a few times. The chain employs TRBV7-2 and TRBJ2-5; TRBD2 might be the D (5 bases). V lost 2 bases and J lost 4, with 17 bases in between. CDR3 size: 16 residues. Germline V gives CDR1 SGHTA, CDR2 FQGNSA. The CDR3 is CASSLLAGLNVETQYF. CDR3 in DNA: TGTGCCAGCAGCTTACTTGCCGGACTCAATGTAGAGACCCAGTACTTC.

Concerning this clonotype itself: With a much larger clone just one base away, this may be a read error. The chain uses TRBV20-1 and TRBJ1-1; no definite D call. The CDR3 has 13 residues. Germline CDR1 is DFQATT and CDR2 is SNEGSKA (reference sequence). V was clipped by 6 bases and J by 0 bases, with 11 bases between them. CDR3: CSAPGKLNTEAFF. CDR3 DNA: TGCAGTGCCCCGGGAAAGCTGAACACTGAAGCTTTCTTT.

This chain links TRBV6-1 with TRBJ2-1, with TRBD2 matching over 9 bases. Germline lookup yields CDR1 MNHNS and CDR2 SASEGT. V was clipped by 5 bases and J by 5 bases; unmatched bases: 10. The CDR3 consists of 16 residues. CDR3 sequence (DNA): TGTGCCAGCAGTACGTTGGTAGCGGGAGTTGACAATGAGCAGTTCTTC. This translates into CASSTLVAGVDNEQFF.

About this clonotype: Since the CDR3 does not end with the conserved phenylalanine or tryptophan, this likely comes from a read error. The J gene is TRBJ1-2, the V gene TRBV28; TRBD1 is a possible D gene (5 bases). Per germline, CDR1 MDHEN and CDR2 SYDVKM. This CDR3 spans 20 amino acids. The V gene lost 1 base and the J gene lost 0 bases, with 24 bases spanning the gap. CDR3 sequence (DNA): TGTGCCAGCAGTTTATTCGGGGGTACAGTGGGTGAACCCACTAACTATGGCTACACCTAC. It specifies CASSLFGGTVGEPTNYGYTY.

Points on this clonotype: Being one base from a much bigger clone, this may be a read error. J is TRBJ1-2 and V is TRBV6-6, with D tentatively TRBD1 (5 bases). CDR1 is MNHNY and CDR2 is SVGAGI in the germline V gene (reference sequence). This CDR3 spans 12 amino acids. CDR3: CASSPQQDRYAF. Here the CDR3 DNA reads TGTGCCAGCAGCCCCCAACAGGACCGCTACGCCTTC.

This clonotype was found many times. The chain has TRBV27 and TRBJ1-2, with a tentative D call TRBD1 (5 bases). Germline CDR1 reads MNHEY; CDR2 reads SMNVEV (reference sequence). The CDR3 loop spans 12 amino acids. Between the trimmed V and J ends, which lost 6 bases and 8 bases, there was a span of 13 bases. This CDR3 reads CASSLGGKGYTF. CDR3 sequence (DNA): TGTGCCAGCAGCCTGGGGGGGAAAGGCTACACCTTC.

J is TRBJ2-1 and V is TRBV28, with a tentative D call TRBD2 (6 bases). V lost 4 bases and J 4 bases, leaving 14 bases between the germline ends. CDR1 MDHEN and CDR2 SYDVKM come from the germline V gene. The CDR3 totals 15 residues. CDR3 nucleotide sequence: TGTGCCAGCAGTTACCCTAGCGAACTATACAATGAGCAGTTCTTC. Translating it yields CASSYPSELYNEQFF. The variable domain in full, completed from reference TRBV28 and TRBJ2-1, reads DVKVTQSSRYLVKRTGEKVFLECVQDMDHENMFWYRQDPGLGLRLIYFSYDVKMKEKGDIPEGYSVSREKKERFSLILESASTNQTSMYLCASSYPSELYNEQFFGPGTRLTVL.

A few counts support this clonotype. CDR3 protein: CASSPGGGNEQFF. CDR3 nucleotides: TGTGCCAGCAGTCCCGGGGGGGGGAATGAGCAGTTCTTC. The J gene is TRBJ2-1, the V gene TRBV12-3 or TRBV12-4; 8 bases fit TRBD2. The trim removed 5 bases at V and 7 bases at J, leaving 4 bases unmatched. This CDR3 comprises 13 residues.

This clonotype was observed at least ten times. The chain has TRBV28 and TRBJ1-2; D not certain. Trimming removed 7 bases from V and 1 base from J, with 7 bases in between. The CDR3 loop spans 12 amino acids. From germline, CDR1 is MDHEN and CDR2 SYDVKM. CDR3: CASKGNNYGYTF. In DNA, the CDR3 is TGTGCCAGCAAGGGCAATAACTATGGCTACACCTTC.

The chain carries TRBV2 and TRBJ2-5; D is unclear. The CDR3 is 13 residues long. V dropped 8 bases and J dropped 5 bases, with 15 bases sitting between them. Germline CDR1 reads SNHLY; CDR2 reads FYNNEI. The CDR3 loop reads CASAVTLGETQYF. CDR3 bases: TGTGCCAGCGCAGTGACCCTCGGGGAGACCCAGTACTTC.

The V gene is TRBV7-2, the J gene TRBJ2-1, with D maybe TRBD2 (6 bases). V lost 5 bases and J lost 1, with 18 bases in between. The germline V gene encodes CDR1 SGHTA and CDR2 FQGNSA. The CDR3 is 17 residues long. CDR3 region: CASSAFSSGSSYNEQFF. The CDR3 DNA reads TGTGCCAGCAGCGCATTCTCCAGCGGGTCTTCCTACAATGAGCAGTTCTTC.

Only a few counts were recorded for this clonotype. A read error is possible here, since a much larger clone lies one base away. The chain links TRBV6-2 or TRBV6-3 to TRBJ2-3, with TRBD2 matching over 10 bases. Germline V gene sequence: CDR1 MNHEY, CDR2 SVGEGT. This CDR3 has 16 amino acids. V was pared by 4 bases and J by 5 bases, with 9 bases of the junction left unmatched. CDR3 amino acids: CASSFHSGRREDTQYF. The CDR3 region has the DNA TGTGCCAGCAGTTTTCATAGCGGGAGGAGGGAAGATACGCAGTATTTT.

This sequence joins TRBV20-1 and TRBJ2-7, with 7 bases aligning to TRBD2. Germline CDR1 is DFQATT and CDR2 is SNEGSKA (reference sequence). This CDR3 contains 18 residues. V was clipped by 4 bases and J by 3 bases; unmatched bases: 21. CDR3 bases: TGCAGTGCTATCCCCCGTCGGGCGGGAGAGGGGCGTTTCTACGAGCAGTACTTC. Amino acids: CSAIPRRAGEGRFYEQYF.

This chain uses TRBV4-2 with TRBJ2-3, with D unclear. The CDR3 length is 14 residues. From germline, CDR1 is LGHNA and CDR2 YNFKEQ. Trimming took 2 bases from V and 6 from J, leaving 12 bases between them. The CDR3: CASSQLVLVDTQYF. The CDR3 DNA is TGTGCCAGCAGCCAACTTGTCCTGGTGGATACGCAGTATTTT.

The chain joins TRBV20-1 to TRBJ2-7; 10 bases agree with TRBD1. The CDR3 consists of 15 residues. Germline values: CDR1 DFQATT, CDR2 SNEGSKA (reference sequence). Trimming cost V 8 bases and J 0 bases; bases outside gene matches: 10. The CDR3 reads CSPPNRQGASYEQYF. CDR3 bases: TGCAGTCCACCAAACCGACAGGGGGCCTCCTACGAGCAGTACTTC.

This chain links TRBV25-1 with TRBJ2-1, with D unresolved. The V end lost 6 bases, the J end lost 6 bases, and 12 bases lay between the germline ends. The CDR3 contains 13 residues. The germline gives CDR1 MGHDK, CDR2 SYGVNS. As DNA, the CDR3 is TGTGCCAGCAGCTTTGGCCCAGTCAATGAGCAGTTCTTC. Translated, it gives CASSFGPVNEQFF.

This clonotype was picked up a small number of times. This chain connects TRBV25-1 to TRBJ2-2, with D possibly being TRBD2 (6 bases). The CDR3 totals 15 residues. The V and J ends lost 3 bases and 1 base respectively, with 9 bases between them. Germline assignment: CDR1 MGHDK and CDR2 SYGVNS. The CDR3 sequence is CASSEGSGNTGELFF. Written as DNA, the CDR3 is TGTGCCAGCAGTGAGGGTAGCGGGAACACCGGGGAGCTGTTTTTT. Filled out from reference TRBV25-1 and TRBJ2-2, the complete variable domain reads EADIYQTPRYLVIGTGKKITLECSQTMGHDKMYWYQQDPGMELHLIHYSYGVNSTEKGDLSSESTVSRIRTEHFPLTLESARPSHTSQYLCASSEGSGNTGELFFGEGSRLTVL.

To note about this clonotype: At one boundary the junction diverges from the germline segment, which might be a read error. The chain links TRBV6-1 to TRBJ1-1; the D is unclear. This CDR3 spans 14 amino acids. Germline values: CDR1 MNHNS, CDR2 SASEGT. DNA for the CDR3: TGTGCCAGCAGTTTCAGAAGCCCGAACACTAAAGCTTTCTTT. Translated: CASSFRSPNTKAFF.

This clonotype was seen many times. The rearrangement joins TRBV27 to TRBJ2-5, with D unclear. V lost 1 base and J lost 2, with 11 bases in between. Germline V gene data show CDR1 as MNHEY and CDR2 as SMNVEV (reference sequence). The CDR3 runs 15 residues. CDR3 amino acids: CASSLWSTSQETQYF. The DNA for the CDR3 is TGTGCCAGCAGTTTATGGAGCACTTCGCAAGAGACCCAGTACTTC.

The chain combines TRBV7-9 with TRBJ2-1, with 7 bases fitting TRBD2. Germline V gives CDR1 SEHNR, CDR2 FQNEAQ (reference sequence). V dropped 8 bases and J dropped 5; count of bases not matched to a gene: 6. The CDR3 length is 13 residues. The CDR3 here is CASFGTTHNEQFF. CDR3 in DNA: TGTGCCAGCTTCGGGACTACTCACAATGAGCAGTTCTTC.

V usage is TRBV3-1 and J usage is TRBJ2-1; the match to TRBD2 covers 7 bases. Germline V gives CDR1 LGHDT, CDR2 YNNKEL (reference sequence). J gave up 7 bases and V 3 bases, and 12 bases lay outside the gene matches. There are 16 residues in the CDR3. The CDR3 nucleotides are TGTGCCAGCAGCCAGGCCGGGACTAACTCAGGGAATGAGCAGTTCTTC. This translates into CASSQAGTNSGNEQFF.